This TCR beta chain came from a study of PD-L1 blockade in urothelial cancer. In the study overall: The year 2014 saw patients start atezolizumab, 1,200 mg intravenously every 3 weeks. Patients had undergone 0 to 3 prior chemotherapy regimens. Blood was evaluated 3 weeks (second dose) and 6 weeks after therapy began.

CDR3 size: 16 residues. Germline CDR1 and CDR2: SGDLS and YYNGEE. V shed 8 bases and J 2 bases; nucleotides not matched to a gene: 10. Assay: immunoSEQ multiplex PCR; the TCRdb copy retains only in-frame clones and omits some. The sample gives about 100,000 clones, about 90% of which show up once; roughly 0.93% is in the top ten. The rearrangement links TRBV9 to TRBJ2-3, with 11 positions matching TRBD2. Sequenced here: PBMCs, sampled around atezolizumab (anti-PD-L1) treatment. The receptor was isolated from a woman aged 80 or older with urothelial cancer. The CDR3: CASSLTSGTNTDTQYF. The CDR3 DNA reads TGTGCCAGTTCTCTGACTAGCGGGACGAACACAGATACGCAGTATTTT.